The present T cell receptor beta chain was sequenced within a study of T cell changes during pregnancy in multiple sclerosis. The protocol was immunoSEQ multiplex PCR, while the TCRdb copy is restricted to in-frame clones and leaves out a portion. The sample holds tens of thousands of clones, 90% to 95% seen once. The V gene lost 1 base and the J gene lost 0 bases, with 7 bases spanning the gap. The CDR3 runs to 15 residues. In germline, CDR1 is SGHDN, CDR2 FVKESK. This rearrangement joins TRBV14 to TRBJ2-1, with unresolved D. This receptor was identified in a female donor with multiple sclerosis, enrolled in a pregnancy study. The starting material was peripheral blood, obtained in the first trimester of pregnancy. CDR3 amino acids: CASSQVASSYNEQFF. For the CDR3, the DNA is TGTGCCAGCAGCCAAGTCGCCAGCTCCTACAATGAGCAGTTCTTC.